This T cell receptor (beta chain) originates from a study of early T cells in non-severe SARS-CoV-2 infection. TCRdb called the 5' RACE reads again in MiXCR, with one record for every CDR3 protein. The table has roughly 120,000 distinct CDR3 sequences, around 14% seen once. This clonotype was counted between two and nine times. Germline V gene data show CDR1 as LGHDT and CDR2 as YNNKEL (reference sequence). CDR3 size: 15 residues. Trimming took off 1 base at V and 5 bases at J, with 11 bases between the two ends. The sample taken for sequencing was whole blood. The chain links TRBV3-1 to TRBJ2-2, with D hard to call. The TCR sequence derives from an adult who was a healthcare worker with PCR-confirmed SARS-CoV-2 infection or an uninfected control (not recorded which). The CDR3 DNA reads as TGTGCCAGCAGCCAAGCTTCGATTCTTACCGGGGAGCTGTTTTTT. This sequence encodes CASSQASILTGELFF.